This T cell receptor beta chain was recorded in a study of T cells after yellow fever vaccination. Study-wide points: Most clones from primary vaccination were detected again post-booster (roughly 96% CD4, 88% CD8).

This clonotype was observed a few times. What it binds is unknown. Trimming shortened V by 7 bases and J by 4 bases, and 16 bases separated the two germline ends. The CDR3 sequence is 14 residues long. As TCR cDNA was made by 5'RACE template switching, a universal primer site and UMIs were added. TCRdb recomputed calls from the 5' RACE reads with MiXCR, one row per CDR3 protein. The data hold some 350,000 distinct CDR3 sequences, with 3% to 4.5% observed a single time. The rearrangement uses TRBV12-3 or TRBV12-4 and TRBJ1-1; D is possibly TRBD1 (5 bases). This receptor was identified in a young man who received the YFV17D yellow fever vaccine. Sequenced here: PBMCs, sampled 5 days after the yellow fever booster vaccination. This CDR3 reads CASNQRGASTEAFF. In DNA, the CDR3 is TGTGCCAGCAACCAAAGAGGGGCAAGCACTGAAGCTTTCTTT.